Presented here are 3 T cell receptor beta chains from one specimen sequenced in a study of shared clonotypes between healthy human individuals. The data were produced by immunoSEQ multiplex PCR, yet TCRdb's version contains in-frame clones alone and is incomplete. The profile shows roughly 2.6 million clones, more than 90% of them singletons. The sample taken for sequencing was naive CD4+ T cells sorted from blood. Subset: CD45RA+ positively selected. These receptors all come from a young man in good health.

As DNA, the CDR3 is TGTGCCAGCAGCCCCCAGGGGTCCCTAGCCAAAAACATTCAGTACTTC. Protein: CASSPQGSLAKNIQYF. V and J are TRBV5-4 and TRBJ2-4; D may be TRBD1 (6 bases). The CDR3 consists of 16 residues. CDR1 and CDR2 from the germline V gene are SGHNT and YYREEE (reference sequence). V was clipped by 4 bases and J by 0 bases, with 14 bases between them.

This chain joins TRBV7-3 and TRBJ2-2; 10 positions match TRBD2. The ends lost 2 bases at V and 4 bases at J; junction bases unmatched: 13. CDR3 size: 19 residues. From germline, CDR1 is SGHTA and CDR2 FQGTGA. The CDR3 coding sequence is TGTGCCAGCAGCTTATGGCCTAGCGGGGGCCCCGCGGGCACCGGGGAGCTGTTTTTT. As protein: CASSLWPSGGPAGTGELFF.

Points on this clone: This specimen includes other DNA sequences encoding the same CDR3. V gene TRBV30 combines with J gene TRBJ2-7, with 9 bases fitting TRBD1. The CDR3 is 12 residues long. After removal of 4 bases from V and 4 bases from J, the junction contained 2 bases not matched to a gene. Germline CDR1 GTSNPN, CDR2 SVGIG (reference sequence). CDR3 nucleotide sequence: TGTGCCTGGACCGGGACAGGGTACGAGCAGTACTTC. It encodes CAWTGTGYEQYF.